Listed below are T cell receptor beta chains from one sample, sequenced in a study of coeliac disease. Repertoires were generated with immunoSEQ multiplex PCR, while TCRdb's copy carries only in-frame clones and drops some. The sample lists 4,000 to 6,000 clones; less than 75% were seen once. The sample consisted of lymphocytes from the gut lamina propria. Receptor source: a man aged 18 to 30 with celiac disease on a gluten-free diet. Each CDR3 is given with its conserved first and last residue. D genes are given only for firm matches. Clone size is shown for a subset of rows, as once, few, many or a class of expanded clone.

>TRBV6-4|TRBD1|NA|TRBJ2-3
TGTGCCAGCAGTGCTCTGGACAGGGAGACAGATACGCAGTATTTT
CASSALDRETDTQYF
>TRBV7-2|TRBD1|NA|TRBJ2-7
TGTGCCAGCAGCTTAGGTACAGGGGGTATCAACGAGCAGTACTTC
CASSLGTGGINEQYF
>TRBV7-9|NA|NA|TRBJ1-1
TGTACCAGCAGCTCTCCGGGGGGACTAACGAACACTGAAGCTTTCTTT
CTSSSPGGLTNTEAFF
>TRBV7-6|TRBD2|NA|TRBJ2-3
TGTGCCAGCAGCTTCGGTGCGGGGGGGATTGGGGATACGCAGTATTTT
CASSFGAGGIGDTQYF
>TRBV30|TRBD1|NA|TRBJ1-1
TGTGCCTGCGATACAGGGGTCATTGAAGCTTTCTTT
CACDTGVIEAFF
>TRBV28|NA|NA|TRBJ1-4
TGTGCCAGCACTAATACGTACCCGGGGGGAGAAAAACTGTTTTTT
CASTNTYPGGEKLFF
>TRBV30|NA|NA|TRBJ2-7
TGTGCCTGGAGTGTATGGCAGGTGCCCTACGAGCAGTACTTC
CAWSVWQVPYEQYF
>TRBV6-5|NA|few|TRBJ1-6
TGTGCCAGCAGTTACGAGAAGAATTCACCCCTCCACTTT
CASSYEKNSPLHF
>TRBV29-1|NA|NA|TRBJ1-1
TGCAGCGTTTCCGGACAGTTAAACACTGAAGCTTTCTTT
CSVSGQLNTEAFF
>TRBV21-1|NA|NA|TRBJ1-4
TGTGCCAGCAGCGGCAGCATAGCTACAAAGGTGCATAATGAAAAACTGTTTTTT
CASSGSIATKVHNEKLFF
>TRBV9|NA|NA|TRBJ2-7
TGTGCCAGCAGCGTAGACAGCTCCTACGAGCAGTACTTC
CASSVDSSYEQYF
>TRBV6-5|NA|NA|TRBJ2-1
TGTGCCACCGGACGAAAAGCGGGCTCCTTAAATGAGCAGTTCTTC
CATGRKAGSLNEQFF
>TRBV30|TRBD2|NA|TRBJ2-1
TGTGCCTGGTTGAGGATAGCGGGGTACAATGAGCAGTTCTTC
CAWLRIAGYNEQFF
>TRBV7-9|NA|NA|TRBJ1-4
TGTGCCAGCAGCCTCGGCGACAGCCTTAATGAAAAACTGTTTTTT
CASSLGDSLNEKLFF
>TRBV7-2|NA|NA|TRBJ1-2
TGTGCCAGCAGCTTAGAATTGGCTGTTACCTATGGCTACACCTTC
CASSLELAVTYGYTF
>TRBV4-3|TRBD2|NA|TRBJ2-3
TGCGCCAGCAGCCAAGAAGGACTAGCGGGGGGGCTTACAGATACGCAGTATTTT
CASSQEGLAGGLTDTQYF
>TRBV4-2|TRBD1|NA|TRBJ1-2
TGTGCCAGCAGTCAGGGGACAGGGAACTATGGCTACACCTTC
CASSQGTGNYGYTF
>TRBV30|NA|NA|TRBJ1-5
TGTGCCTGGAGTGGGGGCGCGGATGGTCAGCCCCAGCATTTT
CAWSGGADGQPQHF
>TRBV30|NA|NA|TRBJ1-5
TGTGCCTGGGCCCCCGCGGCGACCAATCAGCCCCAGCATTTT
CAWAPAATNQPQHF
>TRBV7-3|TRBD1|NA|TRBJ1-1
TGTGCCAGCAGCTGGGACAGGGGCCGTGAAGCTTTCTTT
CASSWDRGREAFF
>TRBV28|NA|NA|TRBJ1-1
TGTGCCAGCAGTTTATCTCAGGGGCGGATCACTGAAGCTTTCTTT
CASSLSQGRITEAFF
>TRBV2|NA|NA|TRBJ2-5
TGTGCCAGCAGTGAGGGCCCCCCGCCCCAGTACTTC
CASSEGPPPQYF
>TRBV5-4|TRBD1|NA|TRBJ1-2
TGTGCCAGCAGCTTAAACGACAGGGAAGGTGGCTACACCTTC
CASSLNDREGGYTF
>TRBV4-2|TRBD1|NA|TRBJ1-1
TGTGCCAGCAGCCAAGAACGACAGGGGGGGAACACTGAAGCTTTCTTT
CASSQERQGGNTEAFF
>TRBV5-1|TRBD1|NA|TRBJ2-6
TGCGCCAGCAGCTTGACAGGGGCTGGGGCCAACGTCCTGACTTTC
CASSLTGAGANVLTF
>TRBV10-2|NA|few|TRBJ1-5
TGCGCCAGCAGTATCCAGGGAGGACAGCCCCAGCATTTT
CASSIQGGQPQHF